This T cell receptor beta chain is drawn from a study of T cells in lung cancer brain metastases. Profiled with immunoSEQ multiplex PCR; TCRdb holds only in-frame clones, not every one. This sample has 2,000 to 2,500 clones; about 92% occur once, and the top ten carry 3% to 3.5%. Sequenced material: tumor tissue from the primary lung tumor. These receptors all come from a man between 70 and 80 years old with non-small cell lung cancer.

The rearrangement joins TRBV4-2 to TRBJ2-7; 9 bases are shared with TRBD2. With V trimmed by 5 bases and J by 0 bases, 8 bases remained unmatched. There are 16 residues in the CDR3. The V gene's germline CDR1 is LGHNA and CDR2 YNFKEQ. The CDR3: CASSALAGALSYEQYF. The DNA of the CDR3 is TGTGCCAGCAGCGCCTTAGCGGGGGCCCTCTCCTACGAGCAGTACTTC.